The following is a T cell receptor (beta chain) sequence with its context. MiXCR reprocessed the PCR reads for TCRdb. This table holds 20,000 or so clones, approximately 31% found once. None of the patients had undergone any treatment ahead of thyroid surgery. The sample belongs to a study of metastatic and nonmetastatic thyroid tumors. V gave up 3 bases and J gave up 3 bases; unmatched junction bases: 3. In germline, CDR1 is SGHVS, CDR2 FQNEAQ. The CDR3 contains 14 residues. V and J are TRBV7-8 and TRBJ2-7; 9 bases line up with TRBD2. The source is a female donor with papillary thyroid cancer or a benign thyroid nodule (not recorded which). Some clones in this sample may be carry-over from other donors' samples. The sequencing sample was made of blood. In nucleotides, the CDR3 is TGTGCCAGCAGCTTCAATAGCGGGAGCTACGAGCAGTACTTC. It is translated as CASSFNSGSYEQYF.